These T cell receptor beta chains were read from a single sample in a study of patients and donors after allogeneic stem cell transplantation. A single record per CDR3 protein comes from TCRdb applying MiXCR to the RT-PCR reads. The table records approximately 99,000 distinct CDR3 sequences, around 33% of them present only once. The sample comprised blood, either unsorted or a sorted T cell fraction (not recorded which). The receptor source for this set is a human donor who was either an allogeneic HSCT recipient or a stem cell or donor lymphocyte infusion donor (not recorded which). It is not recorded whose cells these are; they may come from a transplant donor. Each CDR3 is given with its conserved first and last residue. A D gene is named only where the DNA matches it firmly.

>TRBV24-1|TRBJ2-1|TRBD2
CATSDARTSGRYNEQFF
>TRBV7-9|TRBJ1-1|TRBD1
CASGQLTGKNTEAFF
>TRBV6-1|TRBJ1-5|TRBD1
CARKGQGGSYSNQPQHF
>TRBV12-3/TRBV12-4|TRBJ1-1|-
CASSLRRNEAFF
>TRBV20-1|TRBJ2-3|-
CSARGLARTDTQYF
>TRBV5-1|TRBJ2-6|-
CASRDSGANVLTF
>TRBV12-3/TRBV12-4|TRBJ2-3|TRBD2
CASSFTGRAPDTQYF
>TRBV7-9|TRBJ2-1|-
CASSLFWDNEQFF
>TRBV9|TRBJ2-7|TRBD2
CASSVGAGPYEQYF
>TRBV20-1|TRBJ2-1|TRBD2
CSARTSGINEQFF
>TRBV12-3/TRBV12-4|TRBJ1-5|TRBD1
CASRSDRALNQPQHF
>TRBV10-1|TRBJ2-1|-
CASSSGWNNEQFF
>TRBV10-3|TRBJ1-5|TRBD1
CAIRGTEVNQPQHF
>TRBV7-2|TRBJ1-5|TRBD1
CASSLAGTGSGQPQHF
>TRBV7-2|TRBJ2-2|-
CASSPLLGGRELFF
>TRBV20-1|TRBJ1-2|-
CSAREGGGRRPNYGYTF
>TRBV2|TRBJ1-6|-
CASNGNSPLHF
>TRBV29-1|TRBJ2-4|-
CSVGHLAKNIQYF
>TRBV28|TRBJ2-7|-
CASSPSGTSYEQYF
>TRBV12-3/TRBV12-4|TRBJ1-4|-
CASSLAWGEKLFF
>TRBV12-3/TRBV12-4|TRBJ1-1|TRBD1
CASSPLYRGGANTEAFF
>TRBV6-5|TRBJ1-2|-
CASRDYRANYGYTF
>TRBV7-6|TRBJ2-3|TRBD2
CASSLAIRSGSRADTQYF
>TRBV28|TRBJ1-5|-
CASSSGSNQPQHF
>TRBV29-1|TRBJ2-7|-
CSGRLRDEQYF
>TRBV9|TRBJ1-3|-
CASSSWNTIYF
>TRBV29-1|TRBJ2-2|-
CSGGNTGELFF
>TRBV12-3/TRBV12-4|TRBJ2-5|TRBD2
CASSLPAGLGETQYF
>TRBV4-3|TRBJ1-1|-
CASSQEPLRYSNTEAFF
>TRBV7-2|TRBJ1-6|-
CASSLAGGNSPLHF
>TRBV6-5|TRBJ2-1|-
CASKTSGQPYNEQFF
>TRBV5-6|TRBJ1-1|TRBD1
CASSHRDREAFF
>TRBV5-1|TRBJ1-4|-
CASSLLGANEKLFF
>TRBV7-9|TRBJ1-2|-
CASSLLRDGYGYTF
>TRBV7-2|TRBJ1-1|-
CASSLDRGGTTEAFF
>TRBV7-9|TRBJ2-5|-
CASSFFQGNMQETQYF
>TRBV20-1|TRBJ1-6|-
CSASSVGGPPLHF
>TRBV27|TRBJ2-7|-
CASSPGGVKAYEQYF
>TRBV7-3|TRBJ1-2|-
CASSLDPRVNYGYTF
>TRBV5-1|TRBJ1-1|-
CASSSQRDGEAFF
>TRBV12-3/TRBV12-4|TRBJ1-6|-
CASSFGLGGGRSYNSPLHF
>TRBV5-1|TRBJ1-1|-
CASSLDLGRLNTEAFF
>TRBV7-9|TRBJ1-1|TRBD1
CASRTNRGLAEAFF
>TRBV25-1|TRBJ2-1|TRBD2
CASSESSLAGVYNEQFF
>TRBV18|TRBJ1-4|-
CASSPAANAEKLFF
>TRBV6-5|TRBJ2-6|TRBD1
CASSYNRGGANVLTF
>TRBV28|TRBJ1-1|-
CASSPHLGTREAFF
>TRBV4-3|TRBJ2-4|-
CASSQGVGIPAKNIQYF
>TRBV29-1|TRBJ1-2|-
CSVKRSSGYTF
>TRBV7-2|TRBJ2-1|-
CASSPVFARVEQFF
>TRBV28|TRBJ2-3|-
CASSLQSRGTDTQYF
>TRBV7-3|TRBJ1-1|TRBD1
CASSLNGQGKAFF